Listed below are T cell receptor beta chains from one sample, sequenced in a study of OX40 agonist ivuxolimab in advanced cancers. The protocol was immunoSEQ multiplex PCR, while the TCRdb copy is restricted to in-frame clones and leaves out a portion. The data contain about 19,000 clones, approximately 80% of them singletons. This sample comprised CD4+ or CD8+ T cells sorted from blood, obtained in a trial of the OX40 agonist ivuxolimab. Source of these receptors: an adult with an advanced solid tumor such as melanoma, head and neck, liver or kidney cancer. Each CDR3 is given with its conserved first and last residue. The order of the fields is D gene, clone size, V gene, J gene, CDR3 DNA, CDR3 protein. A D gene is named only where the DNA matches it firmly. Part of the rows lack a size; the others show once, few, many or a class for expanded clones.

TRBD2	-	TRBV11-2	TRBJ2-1	TGTGCCAGCAGCTTAGGCGGGGGCTCCTACAATGAGCAGTTCTTC	CASSLGGGSYNEQFF
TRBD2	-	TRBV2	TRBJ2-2	TGTGCCAGTAGAGCGGGGGGCCGGAACACCGGGGAGCTGTTTTTT	CASRAGGRNTGELFF
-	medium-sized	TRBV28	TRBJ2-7	TGTGCCAGCAGCCCGACGGGACGGAACTACGAGCAGTACTTC	CASSPTGRNYEQYF
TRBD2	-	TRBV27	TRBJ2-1	TGTGCCAGCAGTTTATCGGGACTAGCGGGGGGGTTGGGTGAGCAGTTCTTC	CASSLSGLAGGLGEQFF
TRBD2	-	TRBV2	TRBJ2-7	TGTGCCAGCAGTTTACGGACTAGCGGGGGTATCGACGAGCAGTACTTC	CASSLRTSGGIDEQYF
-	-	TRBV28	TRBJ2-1	TGTGCCAGCAGTGTTCTTATAACGGGCTACAATGAGCAGTTCTTC	CASSVLITGYNEQFF
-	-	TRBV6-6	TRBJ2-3	TGTGCCAGCAGTTACTCCGAATACACAGATACGCAGTATTTT	CASSYSEYTDTQYF
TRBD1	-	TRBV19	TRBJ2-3	TGTGCCAGTAGTCTACGACAGGGGAGCACAGATACGCAGTATTTT	CASSLRQGSTDTQYF
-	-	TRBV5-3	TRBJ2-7	TGTGCCAGCAGCTTGGGGCTAGAGTCCTACGAGCAGTACTTC	CASSLGLESYEQYF
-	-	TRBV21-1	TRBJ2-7	TGTGCCAGCAGCAAAGATCGTAAGGGCTACGAGCAGTACTTC	CASSKDRKGYEQYF
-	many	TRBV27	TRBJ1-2	TGTGCCAGCAGTAGCGGGGGACAAAACTATGGCTACACCTTC	CASSSGGQNYGYTF
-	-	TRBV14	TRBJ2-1	TGTGCCAGCAGCCAAGGGGACGGGAGCTACAATGAGCAGTTCTTC	CASSQGDGSYNEQFF
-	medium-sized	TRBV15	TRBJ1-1	TGTGCCACCAGCAGAGGAAAAGCAGCCATGAACACTGAAGCTTTCTTT	CATSRGKAAMNTEAFF
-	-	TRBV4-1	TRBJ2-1	TGCGCCAGCAGCCAGCCCCCCGGTGAGCAGTTCTTC	CASSQPPGEQFF
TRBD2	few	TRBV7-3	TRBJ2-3	TGTGCCAGCAGCTTAGGGGTAGCGGGGGGTCAGGGAGATACGCAGTATTTT	CASSLGVAGGQGDTQYF
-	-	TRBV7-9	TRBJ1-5	TGTGCCAGCAGTTTCGGAGACAGCCAGACGCCCCAGCATTTT	CASSFGDSQTPQHF
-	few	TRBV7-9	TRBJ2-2	TGTGCCAGCAGCCTCCGGGACACCAACACCGGGGAGCTGTTTTTT	CASSLRDTNTGELFF
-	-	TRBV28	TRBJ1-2	TGTGCCAGCAGTTTGTCACAGGGAAGCTATGGCTACACCTTC	CASSLSQGSYGYTF
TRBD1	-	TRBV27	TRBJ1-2	TGTGCCAGCAGTGCCGGGACAGCGTATGGCTACACCTTC	CASSAGTAYGYTF
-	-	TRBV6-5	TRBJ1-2	TGTGCCAGCAGTCCAGGGGACCTTAGCTACACCTTC	CASSPGDLSYTF
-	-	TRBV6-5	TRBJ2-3	TGTGCCAGCAGTGGCCAGGGAGGAGGCACAGATACGCAGTATTTT	CASSGQGGGTDTQYF
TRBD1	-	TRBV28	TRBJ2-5	TGTGCCAGCAGTTTGAGGGGGCCCCAAGGGACCCAGTACTTC	CASSLRGPQGTQYF
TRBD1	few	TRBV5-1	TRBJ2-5	TGCGCCAGCAGCTGGGGACAGCCCCAAGAGACCCAGTACTTC	CASSWGQPQETQYF
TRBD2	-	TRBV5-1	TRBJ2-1	TGCGCCAGCTTATTAGCGGGAGGGTCTGGTGAGCAGTTCTTC	CASLLAGGSGEQFF
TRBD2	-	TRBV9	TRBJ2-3	TGTGCCAGCAGCGTAACCAGCGGGAGTACTACAGATACGCAGTATTTT	CASSVTSGSTTDTQYF
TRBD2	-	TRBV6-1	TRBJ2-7	TGTGCCAGCAGTAGGACTAGCGGGAGTTACGAGCAGTACTTC	CASSRTSGSYEQYF
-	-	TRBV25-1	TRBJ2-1	TGTGCCAGCAGTGAAGAGGACTACAATGAGCAGTTCTTC	CASSEEDYNEQFF
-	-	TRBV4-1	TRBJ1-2	TGCGCCAGCAGCCAAGATGGTGGCAGGGGAAAGGGCTACACCTTC	CASSQDGGRGKGYTF
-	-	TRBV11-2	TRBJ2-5	TGTGCCAGCAGCTTAAATCTGGGCGGGACCCAGTACTTC	CASSLNLGGTQYF
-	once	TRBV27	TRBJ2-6	TGTGCCAGCAGTCCCGGCGGGGGCTTGGCTGGGGCCAACGTCCTGACTTTC	CASSPGGGLAGANVLTF
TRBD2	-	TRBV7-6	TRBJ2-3	TGTGCCAGCGGAGAACGGGGGGGATTCACAGATACGCAGTATTTT	CASGERGGFTDTQYF
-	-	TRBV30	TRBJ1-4	TGTGCCTGGAGTGTAACTGGAGGTGAAAAACTGTTTTTT	CAWSVTGGEKLFF
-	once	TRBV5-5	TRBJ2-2	TGTGCCAGCAGCTCCGAACGGGCATCCTGGGGCAAGGACACCGGGGAGCTGTTTTTT	CASSSERASWGKDTGELFF
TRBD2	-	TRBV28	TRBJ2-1	TGTGCCAGCAGTCCCTATAGCGGGGGATCCTACAATGAGCAGTTCTTC	CASSPYSGGSYNEQFF
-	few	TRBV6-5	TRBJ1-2	TGTGCCAGCAGTTACTCAGGGTTTTCGGGGCTCTATGGCTACACCTTC	CASSYSGFSGLYGYTF
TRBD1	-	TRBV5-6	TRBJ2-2	TGTGCCAGCAGCTTGGACCGGACAGGGAAGAACACCGGGGAGCTGTTTTTT	CASSLDRTGKNTGELFF
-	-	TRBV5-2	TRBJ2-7	TGTGCCAGCAGCGGGGACATCTACGAGCAGTACTTC	CASSGDIYEQYF
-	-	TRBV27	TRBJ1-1	TGTGCCAGCAGTTTTAAAGGGGCCCAAAACACTGAAGCTTTCTTT	CASSFKGAQNTEAFF
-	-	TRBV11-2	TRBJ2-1	TGTGCCAGCAGCTTAGGCAGACTAGTTGTGAATGAGCAGTTCTTC	CASSLGRLVVNEQFF
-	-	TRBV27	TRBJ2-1	TGTGCCAGCAGTTTGGAGCAGAGCTCCTACAATGAGCAGTTCTTC	CASSLEQSSYNEQFF
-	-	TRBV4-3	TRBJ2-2	TGCGCCAGCAGCCAAGTATCGGGGAAAAAGTTTCACCGGGAGCTGTTTTTT	CASSQVSGKKFHRELFF